This T cell receptor beta chain was sequenced during a study of CD8 T cells in ankylosing spondylitis (dated by TCRdb to about 2017). At the level of the whole study: To find TCR variants linked to disease, the study profiled T cell receptor beta repertoires in ankylosing spondylitis patients and healthy donors. In total, the full study cohort was made up of 100 to 140 healthy donors and 25 to 30 ankylosing spondylitis patients. Peripheral blood was sampled, and synovial fluid was also collected from ankylosing spondylitis patients. On the study overall, not on this receptor specifically: According to the report, matched synovial fluid samples from ankylosing spondylitis patients were significantly enriched for the disease-linked clones. Some motif variants had previously been reported in the synovial fluid and blood of reactive arthritis patients, which suggests shared mechanisms of disease initiation. A TCR beta motif made up of several highly homologous amino acid variants appeared to be characteristic of blood from ankylosing spondylitis patients. The disease-linked clones had a CD8+ phenotype and were found at relatively low frequencies in peripheral blood.

Sequenced on an Illumina HiSeq 2500. Quantitative 5'-RACE with molecular barcodes was the method used to prepare the TCR beta libraries. From the authors' description of their analysis: Disease-linked TCR variants were identified with a new computational method built on a probabilistic model of VDJ rearrangement. Using fastp trimming at Q25 and MiXCR clonotype assembly, TCRdb reanalyzed the public sequencing data and kept in-frame beta chains. Here each entry gathers all rows of one CDR3 protein and keeps the most common genes and DNA. The V and J calls and clone size come from TCRdb's table, not from the authors' own analysis. Across this sample there are approximately 220,000 distinct CDR3 sequences, with approximately 20% seen only once. Roughly 43% of the sample belongs to the ten largest clones. Measured from the cysteine to the phenylalanine, the CDR3 is 16 residues long. Only CDR3 DNA is held: 48 bases, read in frame from base 1. Trimming costs V 4 bases and J 0 bases, and their ends lie 13 bases apart. The germline V gene (reference sequence) specifies MNHEY as CDR1 and SMNVEV as CDR2.

A few counts support this clonotype. Its recognized antigen is unknown. Per-base quality was not reported, and no clone a single base away is much larger than it. This receptor was identified in a male donor with ankylosing spondylitis. The sequencing sample was made of blood, either unsorted or a sorted T cell fraction (not recorded which). The chain is encoded by TRBV27 joined to TRBJ2-1; the D gene is perhaps TRBD1, on 6 matching bases. The CDR3 has the sequence CASSSPGATSYNEQFF. The nucleotide sequence is TGTGCCAGCAGTTCCCCAGGGGCGACCTCCTACAATGAGCAGTTCTTC.